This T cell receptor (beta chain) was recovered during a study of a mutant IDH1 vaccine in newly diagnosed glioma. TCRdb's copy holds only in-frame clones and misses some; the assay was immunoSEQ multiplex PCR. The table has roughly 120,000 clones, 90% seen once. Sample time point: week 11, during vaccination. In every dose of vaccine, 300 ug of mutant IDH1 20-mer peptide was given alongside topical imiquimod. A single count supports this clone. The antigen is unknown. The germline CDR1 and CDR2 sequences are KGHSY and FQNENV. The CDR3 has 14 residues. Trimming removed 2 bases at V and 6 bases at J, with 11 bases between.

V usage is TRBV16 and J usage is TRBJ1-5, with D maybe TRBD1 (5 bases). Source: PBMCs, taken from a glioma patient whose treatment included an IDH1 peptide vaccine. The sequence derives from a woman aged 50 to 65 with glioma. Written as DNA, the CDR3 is TGTGCCAGCAGCCAAGGAGGGGCAGGTCAGCCCCAGCATTTT. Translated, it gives CASSQGGAGQPQHF.